This T cell receptor beta chain originates from a study of beta chain features in type 1 diabetes. Overall study: Patients shared similar age, gender and cell yields with healthy donors. Notes on the study in general: Shortening that was moderate but significant affected the TCRB CDR3s of Type 1 diabetes patients in all four CD4+ subsets. Highly expressing activated T cells could be over-counted with a cDNA template.

The whole isolated RNA underwent reverse transcription, so sequencing captured expressed TCRB transcripts. Sequencing of naive, central memory and regulatory T cell samples gave an average of approximately 3.5 million reads. Generated by immunoSEQ multiplex PCR, the TCRdb table keeps only in-frame clones and is missing some. Here the sample spans 200,000 to 300,000 clones, roughly 10% being singletons. With regard to this clone: Its target is not known.

The sequencing input was naive CD4+ T cells from blood. The TCR comes from a man aged 30-40 years with type 1 diabetes.

CDR3 nucleotides: TGTGCCAGCAGCTCCCAAGGGGGACCCTACGAGCAGTACTTC. Translating it yields CASSSQGGPYEQYF. The chain links TRBV7-8 to TRBJ2-7, with D tentatively TRBD1 (6 bases). This CDR3 contains 14 residues. V was clipped by 4 bases and J by 2 bases, with 12 bases between them. Germline-derived CDR1 and CDR2 are SGHVS and FQNEAQ.